Here is one T cell receptor (beta chain) with its context. Its antigen is undetermined. This specimen comes from a study of cytomegalovirus exposure and HLA in healthy donors. Study-level results: The study labeled fewer than 200 TCR beta chains cytomegalovirus-associated. Accurate prediction of HLA-A and HLA-B alleles (for most subjects) was reportedly achieved from TCR beta sequences.

The PCR was carried out with 60 Vbeta primers and 13 Jbeta primers. Per the original data handling: Per a later analysis, the number of unique TCR beta chains was approximately 80 million, of which some 10 million were shared. The table came from immunoSEQ multiplex PCR; TCRdb's copy has only in-frame clones and leaves some out. V and J calls and clone size are given by that table; D and trimming were obtained from the DNA. The sample lists around 160,000 clones; around 83% were seen once. The CDR3 covers 14 residues. The V gene's germline CDR1 is MNHEY and CDR2 SMNVEV (reference sequence). V lost 6 bases to trimming and J lost 4 bases; unmatched junction nucleotides: 4.

The chain has TRBV27 and TRBJ1-1; 11 bases line up with TRBD1. The receptor's source is a male donor in good health and CMV-seropositive. The specimen was PBMCs. The CDR3 nucleotides are TGTGCCAGCAGAACCGGGACAGGGGGCACTGAAGCTTTCTTT. Protein: CASRTGTGGTEAFF.